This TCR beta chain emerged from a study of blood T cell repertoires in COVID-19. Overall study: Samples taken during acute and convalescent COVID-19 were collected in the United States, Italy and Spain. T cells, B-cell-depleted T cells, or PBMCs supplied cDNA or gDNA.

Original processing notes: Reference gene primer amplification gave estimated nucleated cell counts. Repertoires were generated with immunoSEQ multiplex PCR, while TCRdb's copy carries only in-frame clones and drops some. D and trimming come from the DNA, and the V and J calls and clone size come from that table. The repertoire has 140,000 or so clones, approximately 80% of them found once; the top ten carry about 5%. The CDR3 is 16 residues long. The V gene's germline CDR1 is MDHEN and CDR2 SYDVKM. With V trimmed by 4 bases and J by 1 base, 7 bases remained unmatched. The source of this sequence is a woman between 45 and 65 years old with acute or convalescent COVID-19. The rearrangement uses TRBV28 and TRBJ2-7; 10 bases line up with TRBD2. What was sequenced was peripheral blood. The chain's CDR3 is CASSSNGLAVSYEQYF. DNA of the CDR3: TGTGCCAGCAGTTCGAACGGACTAGCGGTGTCCTACGAGCAGTACTTC.